These 25 T cell receptor beta chains came from one sample sequenced in a study of lymphopenia after photon versus proton radiotherapy. Only in-frame clones appear in the TCRdb table, and some are missing; sequencing was by immunoSEQ multiplex PCR. Here the sample spans 30,000 to 40,000 clones, over 75% being singletons. This specimen was peripheral blood, taken from a patient treated with proton-based radiotherapy. Receptor source: a woman aged 70-85 years with pancreatic cancer.

The DNA of the CDR3 is TGTGCCAGCAGCTCGAGGACAGGTTTCGGTCTGAACACTGAAGCTTTCTTT. Its translation: CASSSRTGFGLNTEAFF. The chain employs TRBV11-1 and TRBJ1-1; 7 bases map to TRBD1. The CDR3 length is 17 residues. Germline values: CDR1 SGHAT, CDR2 FQDESV (reference sequence). Losses at the gene ends were 4 bases for V and 0 bases for J; bases not matched to a gene: 11.

The chain carries TRBV4-1 and TRBJ1-4; perhaps TRBD1 as D (5 bases). The V end lost 1 base, the J end lost 5 bases, and 11 bases lay between the germline ends. Germline assignment: CDR1 MGHRA and CDR2 YSYEKL. The CDR3 loop spans 15 amino acids. The CDR3 spells CASSQGDPRNEKLFF. CDR3 nucleotides: TGCGCCAGCAGCCAAGGGGACCCGCGGAATGAAAAACTGTTTTTT.

The rearrangement uses TRBV6-5 and TRBJ2-3; the match to TRBD2 covers 7 bases. The J segment lost 0 bases and the V segment lost 5 bases, leaving 5 bases of the junction unmatched. The CDR3 consists of 15 residues. Germline assignment: CDR1 MNHEY and CDR2 SVGAGI. This CDR3 reads CASSLLALSTDTQYF. The CDR3 nucleotides are TGTGCCAGCAGTCTACTAGCGTTAAGCACAGATACGCAGTATTTT.

This chain links TRBV5-5 with TRBJ2-3; TRBD2 matches at 12 bases. V was clipped by 0 bases and J by 3 bases; unmatched bases: 5. This CDR3 region has 17 residues. Germline V lookup: CDR1 SGHKS, CDR2 YYEKEE (reference sequence). The DNA of the CDR3 is TGTGCCAGCAGCTTGGTGAAACTAGCGGGAGGAACAGATACGCAGTATTTT. Translation gives CASSLVKLAGGTDTQYF.

The rearrangement joins TRBV5-1 to TRBJ1-2; D call uncertain. Germline V CDR1 and CDR2: SGHRS, YFSETQ. The CDR3 spans 16 residues. Trimming removed 4 bases from V and 5 bases from J, with 21 bases in between. In DNA form, the CDR3 reads TGCGCCAGCAGCCCGACGGACCCTCCCGGGTATTATGGCTACACCTTC. This codes for CASSPTDPPGYYGYTF.

This clone was detected only a few times. The gene calls are TRBV6-6 and TRBJ2-5, with 9 bases lining up with TRBD2. This CDR3 region has 15 residues. CDR1 and CDR2 from the germline V gene are MNHNY and SVGAGI (reference sequence). The trim removed 6 bases at V and 2 bases at J, leaving 7 bases unmatched. Here the CDR3 DNA reads TGTGCCAGCAGCCCCCTTGCGGGAGGGCAAGAGACCCAGTACTTC. It codes for CASSPLAGGQETQYF.

The genes are TRBV5-1 and TRBJ2-2; TRBD1 matches 9 bases. The CDR3 spans 16 residues. Germline V CDR1 and CDR2: SGHRS, YFSETQ. V lost 4 bases, J lost 7 bases, and 11 bases stayed unmatched. CDR3 in DNA: TGCGCCAGCAGCAAGGACAGGGGTGTGTCCTTCGGGGAGCTGTTTTTT. Its protein is CASSKDRGVSFGELFF. The full variable domain, with the rest looked up from reference TRBV5-1 and TRBJ2-2, is KAGVTQTPRYLIKTRGQQVTLSCSPISGHRSVSWYQQTPGQGLQFLFEYFSETQRNKGNFPGRFSGRQFSNSRSEMNVSTLELGDSALYLCASSKDRGVSFGELFFGEGSRLTVL.

The chain has TRBV11-2 and TRBJ1-4; D call uncertain. The V gene's germline CDR1 is SGHAT and CDR2 FQNNGV. The CDR3 has 15 amino acids. The V and J ends lost 5 bases and 1 base respectively, with 11 bases between them. CDR3: CASSLGLGTNEKLFF. Written as DNA, the CDR3 is TGTGCCAGCAGCCTCGGGCTCGGAACTAATGAAAAACTGTTTTTT.

The V call is TRBV2, the J call TRBJ1-2; maybe TRBD1 (5 bases). The germline V gene has CDR1 SNHLY and CDR2 FYNNEI. The ends were cut back, 7 bases at V and 4 bases at J, with 16 bases in the middle. The CDR3 loop spans 14 amino acids. The CDR3 bases are TGTGCCAGCAAAGAGGGACGTCTGGGCTATGGCTACACCTTC. Amino acid sequence: CASKEGRLGYGYTF.

In this sample, this clone turned up a few times. V usage is TRBV6-5 and J usage is TRBJ2-7, with a tentative D call TRBD2 (6 bases). The CDR3 loop spans 16 amino acids. Trimming stripped 2 bases from V and 0 bases from J, with 14 bases between. Germline V gene lookup returns CDR1 MNHEY and CDR2 SVGAGI. CDR3 residues: CASSYAGGSRSYEQYF. Written as DNA, the CDR3 is TGTGCCAGCAGTTACGCCGGGGGTTCCCGCTCCTACGAGCAGTACTTC.

The chain has TRBV10-1 and TRBJ1-2; D perhaps matches TRBD1 (5 bases). The germline gives CDR1 WNHNN, CDR2 SYGVQD (reference sequence). Deletions cut 6 bases from V and 5 bases from J, with 13 bases between. The CDR3 length is 13 residues. CDR3 sequence: CASSGPGAYGYTF. The CDR3 nucleotides are TGCGCCAGCAGCGGCCCTGGGGCTTATGGCTACACCTTC.

The chain uses TRBV6-1 and TRBJ2-7, with 13 bases fitting TRBD2. Germline assignment: CDR1 MNHNS and CDR2 SASEGT. The CDR3 length is 17 residues. V shed 3 bases and J 4 bases; nucleotides not matched to a gene: 9. The CDR3 DNA follows: TGTGCCAGCAGTGACGTCTTCCGGACTAGCGGGAGTTACGAGCAGTACTTC. As protein: CASSDVFRTSGSYEQYF.

The CDR3 spells CASSAPRGDKFGYTF. In DNA form, the CDR3 reads TGTGCCAGCAGCGCCCCTAGGGGGGACAAGTTTGGCTACACCTTC. The chain combines TRBV7-2 with TRBJ1-2; tentative D call: TRBD1 (6 bases). This CDR3 contains 15 residues. Deletions cut 5 bases from V and 7 bases from J, with 20 bases between. Germline values: CDR1 SGHTA, CDR2 FQGNSA. The full variable domain, in which reference TRBV7-2 and TRBJ1-2 provide the parts outside the CDR3, is GAGVSQSPSNKVTEKGKDVELRCDPISGHTALYWYRQSLGQGLEFLIYFQGNSAPDKSGLPSDRFSAERTGGSVSTLTIQRTQQEDSAVYLCASSAPRGDKFGYTFGSGTRLTVV.

The V and J genes are TRBV19 and TRBJ1-2; no reliable D call. Trimming pared 3 bases from V and 5 bases from J, leaving 10 bases between. Germline V gives CDR1 LNHDA, CDR2 SQIVND (reference sequence). There are 13 residues in the CDR3. The CDR3 DNA is TGTGCCAGTAGTATTGGTCTCCTTTATGGCTACACCTTC. It encodes CASSIGLLYGYTF.

In its sample, this clone ranks as medium-sized (0.01 to 0.1%). The chain is built from TRBV7-8 and TRBJ2-2; possible D gene TRBD1, 5 bases. Germline CDR1 SGHVS, CDR2 FQNEAQ. The CDR3 covers 14 residues. Trimming took 4 bases from V and 6 from J, leaving 12 bases between them. CDR3 loop: CASSSQSGSGELFF. As DNA, the CDR3 is TGTGCCAGCAGCTCTCAATCAGGGTCCGGGGAGCTGTTTTTT.

V is TRBV28 and J is TRBJ1-5; D is undetermined. The CDR3 has 11 amino acids. Trimming left V 4 bases short and J 15 bases short, with 13 bases between. CDR1 is MDHEN, CDR2 SYDVKM, per germline. The CDR3 reads CASSSGRVMHF. CDR3 DNA sequence: TGTGCCAGCAGTTCCGGGCGCGTGATGCATTTT.

This chain connects TRBV4-3 to TRBJ2-1; TRBD2 agrees at 7 bases. J was trimmed by 0 bases and V by 3 bases; bases with no gene match: 8. CDR3 size: 17 residues. CDR1 and CDR2 from the germline V gene are LGHNA and YSLEER. The CDR3 protein is CASSHFTGGTSYNEQFF. DNA for the CDR3: TGCGCCAGCAGCCATTTCACGGGGGGTACCTCCTACAATGAGCAGTTCTTC.

The V gene is TRBV7-9, the J gene TRBJ2-7, with a possible D match to TRBD1 (6 bases). The V gene lost 4 bases and the J gene lost 5 bases, with 15 bases spanning the gap. The germline V gene encodes CDR1 SEHNR and CDR2 FQNEAQ (reference sequence). The CDR3 contains 14 residues. This CDR3 is CASSYEQGINEQYF. The CDR3 DNA reads TGTGCCAGCAGCTACGAACAGGGTATTAACGAGCAGTACTTC.

V gene TRBV5-6 combines with J gene TRBJ1-6; TRBD1 matches at 7 bases. J was trimmed by 9 bases and V by 5 bases; bases with no gene match: 8. The germline CDR1 and CDR2 sequences are SGHDT and YYEEEE. The CDR3 is 14 residues long. CDR3 in amino acids: CASSPGQRISPLHF. The CDR3, as DNA: TGTGCCAGCAGTCCGGGACAGAGAATTTCACCCCTCCACTTT.

V gene TRBV15 combines with J gene TRBJ2-3, with D perhaps matching TRBD1 (7 bases). The length of the CDR3 is 16 residues. Trimming shortened V by 1 base and J by 2 bases, and 13 bases separated the two germline ends. Germline CDR1 is LNHNV and CDR2 is YYDKDF (reference sequence). The CDR3 coding sequence is TGTGCCACCAGCAGAGGGGCAGGGGGGATCACAGATACGCAGTATTTT. This codes for CATSRGAGGITDTQYF.

V gene TRBV7-3 combines with J gene TRBJ2-7, with D perhaps being TRBD1 or TRBD2 (5 bases each). CDR1 is SGHTA, CDR2 FQGTGA, per germline. This CDR3 spans 13 amino acids. V was pared by 6 bases and J by 4 bases, with 13 bases between. CDR3 DNA: TGTGCCAGCAGTTCGGGGCCGTTATACGAGCAGTACTTC. This sequence encodes CASSSGPLYEQYF.

The rearrangement joins TRBV18 to TRBJ1-5, with 7 bases fitting TRBD1. The CDR3 contains 14 residues. Trimming at V came to 2 bases and at J to 2 bases, leaving 0 bases not matched to a gene. Germline V gives CDR1 KGHSH, CDR2 LQKENI. In nucleotides, the CDR3 is TGTGCCAGCTCACCAGGGACAGGCAATCAGCCCCAGCATTTT. As protein: CASSPGTGNQPQHF. Full variable domain (remainder filled in from reference TRBV18 and TRBJ1-5): NAGVMQNPRHLVRRRGQEARLRCSPMKGHSHVYWYRQLPEEGLKFMVYLQKENIIDESGMPKERFSAEFPKEGPSILRIQQVVRGDSAAYFCASSPGTGNQPQHFGDGTRLSIL.

This clone came up a few times. This rearrangement joins TRBV6-4 to TRBJ2-1; 9 bases agree with TRBD2. The CDR3 is 16 amino acids. Germline V gives CDR1 MRHNA, CDR2 SNTAGT. J gave up 4 bases and V 4 bases, and 8 bases lay outside the gene matches. CDR3 residues: CASSGLAGVKYNEQFF. The CDR3 DNA reads TGTGCCAGCAGTGGATTAGCGGGAGTGAAATACAATGAGCAGTTCTTC.

The gene calls are TRBV5-1 and TRBJ1-6; TRBD1 matches at 10 bases. The CDR3 consists of 15 residues. V trimming: 3 bases; J trimming: 7 bases; junction bases outside the gene matches: 4. Germline V CDR1 and CDR2: SGHRS, YFSETQ. The CDR3 reads CASSWDRGDNSPLHF. The CDR3 DNA is TGCGCCAGCAGCTGGGACAGGGGAGACAATTCACCCCTCCACTTT.

This chain uses TRBV5-1 with TRBJ2-2, with D perhaps TRBD1 or TRBD2 (5 bases each). Per germline, CDR1 SGHRS and CDR2 YFSETQ. Trimming took off 1 base at V and 6 bases at J, with 16 bases between the two ends. The length of the CDR3 is 16 residues. The CDR3 loop is CASSLRGQGTSGELFF. CDR3 DNA: TGCGCCAGCAGCTTGAGAGGGCAGGGTACGTCCGGGGAGCTGTTTTTT. Supplemented by reference TRBV5-1 and TRBJ2-2, the full variable domain reads KAGVTQTPRYLIKTRGQQVTLSCSPISGHRSVSWYQQTPGQGLQFLFEYFSETQRNKGNFPGRFSGRQFSNSRSEMNVSTLELGDSALYLCASSLRGQGTSGELFFGEGSRLTVL.